One sample yielded the 14 T cell receptor beta chains listed below, sequenced in a study of metastatic and nonmetastatic thyroid tumors. Every patient underwent thyroid surgery untreated. From the PCR reads, TCRdb re-called clones with MiXCR. Of 34,000 or so clones listed, around 20% are singletons. Sequencing was done on a sample of blood. These receptors all stem from a female donor with papillary thyroid cancer or a benign thyroid nodule (not recorded which). Some clones in this sample may be carry-over from other donors' samples.

Ten or more counts support this clone. CDR3 sequence: CASGFGQSEAFF. As DNA, the CDR3 is TGTGCTAGTGGTTTCGGGCAAAGTGAAGCTTTCTTT. The chain joins TRBV12-5 to TRBJ1-1; D gene unclear. In germline, CDR1 is LGHNT, CDR2 FRNRAP. The CDR3 extends over 12 amino acids. With 3 bases removed from V and 7 bases from J, the gap between germline ends came to 9 bases.

There are many counts of this clone. In DNA, the CDR3 is TGTGCCAGCAGTTATAGTCCGGACGGGACGCGTGGCTACACCTTC. This sequence encodes CASSYSPDGTRGYTF. The chain has TRBV6-5 and TRBJ1-2; perhaps TRBD1 as D (5 bases). CDR1 is MNHEY, CDR2 SVGAGI, per germline. The CDR3 has 15 residues. With 3 bases removed from V and 7 bases from J, the gap between germline ends came to 18 bases.

This clone was observed many times. J is TRBJ1-1 and V is TRBV5-6, with TRBD1 matching over 7 bases. Germline V gives CDR1 SGHDT, CDR2 YYEEEE. The CDR3 is 17 residues long. V lost 1 base to trimming and J lost 1 base; unmatched junction nucleotides: 10. CDR3 protein: CASSLSAGGSKNTEAFF. CDR3 DNA: TGTGCCAGCAGCTTGTCGGCAGGGGGAAGTAAGAACACTGAAGCTTTCTTT. Using reference TRBV5-6 and TRBJ1-1 for the parts outside the CDR3, the full variable domain is DAGVTQSPTHLIKTRGQQVTLRCSPKSGHDTVSWYQQALGQGPQFIFQYYEEEERQRGNFPDRFSGHQFPNYSSELNVNALLLGDSALYLCASSLSAGGSKNTEAFFGQGTRLTVV.

The chain links TRBV4-3 to TRBJ2-5; D may be TRBD2 (6 bases). Trimming removed 0 bases at V and 2 bases at J, with 13 bases between. The CDR3 has 16 amino acids. Looked up from germline, CDR1 is LGHNA and CDR2 is YSLEER. CDR3 region: CASSQDWAGKQETQYF. In DNA form, the CDR3 reads TGCGCCAGCAGCCAAGATTGGGCGGGAAAACAAGAGACCCAGTACTTC.

This sequence joins TRBV7-8 and TRBJ2-7; weak D call: TRBD1 (6 bases). This CDR3 is 16 amino acids long. Germline V gene sequence: CDR1 SGHVS, CDR2 FQNEAQ. Deletions cut 0 bases from V and 3 bases from J, with 15 bases between. The CDR3 reads CASSLAAGTFVYEQYF. In DNA form, the CDR3 reads TGTGCCAGCAGCTTAGCAGCCGGGACATTCGTCTACGAGCAGTACTTC.

This clone was seen repeatedly, ten times or more. The J gene is TRBJ2-1, the V gene TRBV24-1; D might be TRBD2 (6 bases). The CDR3 extends over 13 amino acids. The germline V gene encodes CDR1 KGHDR and CDR2 SFDVKD. Trimming shortened V by 4 bases and J by 15 bases, and 18 bases separated the two germline ends. CDR3 in amino acids: CATSEAGRSSAFF. The CDR3, as DNA: TGTGCCACCAGTGAGGCGGGGAGGTCCTCGGCGTTCTTC.

The V call is TRBV11-3, the J call TRBJ2-7; 7 positions agree with TRBD2. The CDR3 is made up of 16 amino acids. After removal of 0 bases from V and 3 bases from J, the junction contained 8 bases not matched to a gene. CDR1 and CDR2 (germline): SGHNT, YENEEA. The CDR3 loop is CASSLDQVWDYYEQYF. The CDR3 DNA follows: TGTGCCAGCAGCTTAGATCAGGTGTGGGACTACTACGAGCAGTACTTC.

The chain combines TRBV5-1 with TRBJ2-7; D is unresolved. Germline loops: CDR1 SGHRS, CDR2 YFSETQ. Trimming took off 3 bases at V and 4 bases at J, with 17 bases between the two ends. CDR3 length equals 15 residues. CDR3 DNA: TGCGCCAGCAGCTCCGAAGGTGGCCCAGGATACGAGCAGTACTTC. Encoded protein: CASSSEGGPGYEQYF.

This chain joins TRBV19 and TRBJ2-7; 7 bases align to TRBD2. CDR1 and CDR2 (germline): LNHDA, SQIVND (reference sequence). The V and J ends lost 6 bases and 2 bases, in that order; junction bases with no gene match: 7. The CDR3 has 14 amino acids. The chain's CDR3 is CASSGAGPTYEQYF. The CDR3 DNA is TGTGCCAGTAGCGGAGCGGGACCAACCTACGAGCAGTACTTC.

In this sample, this clone turned up a few times. The chain combines TRBV6-2 or TRBV6-3 with TRBJ1-2; no firm D call. Trimming took off 2 bases at V and 4 bases at J, with 8 bases between the two ends. Germline loops: CDR1 MNHEY, CDR2 SVGEGT. The CDR3 sequence is 13 residues long. CDR3 residues: CASSYGHGYGYTF. The CDR3 DNA reads TGTGCCAGCAGTTACGGGCACGGCTATGGCTACACCTTC.

This clone has ten or more counts. A single base separates this from a much larger clone, so it may be a read error. The genes are TRBV7-6 and TRBJ1-5; tentative D call: TRBD1 (5 bases). Germline V lookup: CDR1 SGHVS, CDR2 FNYEAQ. The CDR3 is 12 residues long. Here the CDR3 DNA reads TGTACCAAAAGCGGGGGGGATCAGCCCCAGCATTTT. Its translation: CTKSGGDQPQHF.

This clone was detected many times. The CDR3 region has the DNA TGTGCCAGCAGCCAAGATCAGGCTAGCGGGCGTAATTACAATGAGCAGTTCTTC. Protein product: CASSQDQASGRNYNEQFF. The rearrangement uses TRBV3-1 and TRBJ2-1; 8 bases are shared with TRBD2. The CDR3 consists of 18 residues. Germline CDR1 is LGHDT and CDR2 is YNNKEL (reference sequence). Trimming at V came to 0 bases and at J to 4 bases, leaving 11 bases not matched to a gene.

This clone was recorded many times. A read error is possible here, since a much larger clone lies one base away. Other DNA sequences of this sample code for an identical CDR3. V and J are TRBV24-1 and TRBJ1-1, with D perhaps TRBD1 (5 bases). The CDR3 length is 14 residues. V dropped 3 bases and J dropped 11 bases, with 18 bases sitting between them. Germline V gene sequence: CDR1 KGHDR, CDR2 SFDVKD. CDR3 in amino acids: CATSDPAGGGTAFF. The CDR3 DNA follows: TGTGCCACCAGTGATCCTGCTGGGGGGGGAACCGCTTTCTTT.

This clone was counted ten times or more. J is TRBJ2-5 and V is TRBV24-1; 8 bases are shared with TRBD1. V gave up 3 bases and J gave up 2 bases; unmatched junction bases: 4. This CDR3 is 15 amino acids long. Germline-derived CDR1 and CDR2 are KGHDR and SFDVKD. CDR3 in amino acids: CATSDLGQEQETQYF. In DNA, the CDR3 is TGTGCCACCAGTGATCTGGGACAGGAACAAGAGACCCAGTACTTC.